One sample yielded the 5 T cell receptor beta chains listed below, sequenced in a study of T cells in Graves' hyperthyroidism and ophthalmopathy (dated by TCRdb to 2018 to 2020). Libraries were made using multiplex PCR. The reads were generated on an Illumina HiSeq 2000. The TCR beta CDR3 regions were amplified from the RNA transcripts. For the first round of RT-PCR on the TCR CDR3, the HTBI primer set was used together with the Qiagen OneStep RT-PCR kit. TCRdb cleaned the public reads at Q25 with fastp, built clones with MiXCR and kept in-frame beta chains. Every entry covers one CDR3 protein and lists the most common genes and DNA from its rows. In all, the sample holds about 640,000 distinct CDR3 sequences, and less than 25% of those were seen once. Together, the top ten hold around a third of the sample. The sequencing input was blood. Receptors originate from a young man with Graves' ophthalmopathy.

The chain couples TRBV3-1 to TRBJ2-7; 13 nucleotides align to TRBD2. Looked up from germline, CDR1 is LGHDT and CDR2 is YNNKEL (reference sequence). Trimming at V came to 5 bases and at J to 3 bases, leaving 4 bases not matched to a gene. The CDR3 consists of 15 residues. CDR3 amino acids: CASSTGTSGVYEQYF. The DNA for the CDR3 is TGTGCCAGCAGCACGGGGACTAGCGGGGTCTACGAGCAGTACTTC.

The chain combines TRBV12-3 or TRBV12-4 with TRBJ2-6; 9 bases map to TRBD1. This CDR3 is built from 15 residues. V dropped 6 bases and J dropped 7; count of bases not matched to a gene: 7. As DNA, the CDR3 is TGTGCCAGCAGCCCTGCACAGGGGGCAGCCAACGTCCTGACTTTC. Its translation is CASSPAQGAANVLTF.

This clonotype was detected ten times or more. The V call is TRBV5-1, the J call TRBJ2-1; D might be TRBD1 (7 bases). V was trimmed by 1 base and J by 0 bases, leaving 26 bases between them. The CDR3 covers 21 residues. The V gene's germline CDR1 is SGHRS and CDR2 YFSETQ. Here the CDR3 DNA reads TGCGCCAGCAGCTTGCTTAGGACAGGCCTCACTAGCATCCGCTCCTACAATGAGCAGTTCTTC. Amino acid sequence: CASSLLRTGLTSIRSYNEQFF.

This clonotype turned up a few times. The CDR3 sequence: CASRQSGSRADTQYF. In nucleotides, the CDR3 is TGCGCCAGCAGGCAAAGCGGGAGTAGGGCAGATACGCAGTATTTT. This rearrangement joins TRBV5-1 to TRBJ2-3, with 8 bases matching TRBD2. Per the germline V gene, CDR1 is SGHRS and CDR2 is YFSETQ. The CDR3 extends over 15 amino acids. After removal of 5 bases from V and 4 bases from J, the junction contained 9 bases not matched to a gene.

The CDR3 reads CASTGGFSPLHF. For the CDR3, the DNA is TGTGCCAGCACCGGGGGCTTTTCACCCCTCCACTTT. The chain uses TRBV6-1 and TRBJ1-6, with D possibly being TRBD1 (6 bases). The CDR3 runs to 12 residues. Trimming removed 7 bases from V and 9 bases from J, with 10 bases in between. The germline V gene encodes CDR1 MNHNS and CDR2 SASEGT.